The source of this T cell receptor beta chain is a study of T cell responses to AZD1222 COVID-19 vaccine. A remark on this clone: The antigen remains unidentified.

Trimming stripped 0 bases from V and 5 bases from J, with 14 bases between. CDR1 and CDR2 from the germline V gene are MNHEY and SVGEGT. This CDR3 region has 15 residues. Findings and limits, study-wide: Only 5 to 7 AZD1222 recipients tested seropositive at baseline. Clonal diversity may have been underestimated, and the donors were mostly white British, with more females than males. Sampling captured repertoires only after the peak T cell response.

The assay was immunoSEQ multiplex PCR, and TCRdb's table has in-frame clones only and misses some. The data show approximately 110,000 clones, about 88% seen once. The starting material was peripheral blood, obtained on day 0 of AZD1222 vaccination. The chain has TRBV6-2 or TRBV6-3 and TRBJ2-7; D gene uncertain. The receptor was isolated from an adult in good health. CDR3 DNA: TGTGCCAGCAGTTACTCGAGTAGGTTTTATAACGAGCAGTACTTC. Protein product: CASSYSSRFYNEQYF.